Following are 21 T cell receptor beta chains from one sample sequenced in a study of T cell changes during pregnancy in multiple sclerosis. Only in-frame clones appear in the TCRdb table, and some are missing; sequencing was by immunoSEQ multiplex PCR. Of around 35,000 clones listed, approximately 90% are singletons. The material sequenced was CD8+ T cells from peripheral blood mononuclear cells, taken before pregnancy. These receptors all stem from a female donor with multiple sclerosis, enrolled in a pregnancy study.

The chain carries TRBV7-9 and TRBJ1-2; weak D call: TRBD1 (5 bases). Germline V gene data show CDR1 as SEHNR and CDR2 as FQNEAQ (reference sequence). CDR3 length equals 16 residues. V was cut by 1 base and J by 0 bases, with 12 bases left in between. CDR3: CASSLVEGAPNYGYTF. The CDR3 bases are TGTGCCAGCAGCTTAGTCGAAGGGGCCCCTAACTATGGCTACACCTTC.

The chain combines TRBV5-1 with TRBJ2-7, with 8 bases matching TRBD1. The germline V gene encodes CDR1 SGHRS and CDR2 YFSETQ. J gave up 7 bases and V 2 bases, and 11 bases lay outside the gene matches. The CDR3 contains 15 residues. CDR3 DNA: TGCGCCAGCAGCTTCTACGGGACAGGCCAGGAGGAGCAGTACTTC. It specifies CASSFYGTGQEEQYF.

The CDR3 bases are TGTGCCAGTAGTCCCGGGGGTAATTCACCCCTCCACTTT. Its protein product is CASSPGGNSPLHF. This chain connects TRBV19 to TRBJ1-6; a weak D match, TRBD1 (5 bases). V gave up 5 bases and J gave up 6 bases, with 8 bases separating them. CDR3 length equals 13 residues. Germline CDR1 reads LNHDA; CDR2 reads SQIVND (reference sequence).

The CDR3 sequence: CASSGLLQGAGETQYF. CDR3 coding DNA: TGTGCCAGCAGTGGTCTATTACAGGGGGCAGGGGAGACCCAGTACTTC. The chain is built from TRBV6-1 and TRBJ2-5; 9 positions match TRBD1. CDR3 length equals 16 residues. Looked up from germline, CDR1 is MNHNS and CDR2 is SASEGT. Trimming took 4 bases from V and 5 from J; bases not matched to a gene: 11.

This clone occurred a few times. V and J are TRBV7-9 and TRBJ2-5; 11 bases are shared with TRBD2. Germline V lookup: CDR1 SEHNR, CDR2 FQNEAQ (reference sequence). J was trimmed by 5 bases and V by 5 bases; bases with no gene match: 10. The CDR3 runs to 16 residues. CDR3 DNA sequence: TGTGCCAGCAGCGCATCGATAGCGGGGGGGCGTGAGACCCAGTACTTC. Amino acid sequence: CASSASIAGGRETQYF.

The CDR3, as DNA: TGTGCCAGCAGTGATTTACAGAATAGCAATCAGCCCCAGCATTTT. As protein: CASSDLQNSNQPQHF. The J gene is TRBJ1-5, the V gene TRBV6-1; no firm D call. The CDR3 length is 15 residues. Trimming took off 3 bases at V and 0 bases at J, with 9 bases between the two ends. Germline V gives CDR1 MNHNS, CDR2 SASEGT.

The chain is built from TRBV5-5 and TRBJ1-2; TRBD1 matches 10 bases. The CDR3 covers 15 residues. Germline assignment: CDR1 SGHKS and CDR2 YYEKEE (reference sequence). After removal of 5 bases from V and 7 bases from J, the junction contained 11 bases not matched to a gene. The CDR3 spells CASSRETGQGFGYTF. CDR3 sequence (DNA): TGTGCCAGCAGTAGAGAGACGGGACAGGGGTTTGGCTACACCTTC.

The rearrangement uses TRBV5-4 and TRBJ2-1; TRBD2 aligns across 8 bases. This CDR3 contains 17 residues. J gave up 4 bases and V 6 bases, and 15 bases lay outside the gene matches. Germline V gives CDR1 SGHNT, CDR2 YYREEE (reference sequence). For the CDR3, the DNA is TGTGCCAGCATTAAGGACCGGGAGGGGGGATTGTACAATGAGCAGTTCTTC. Its protein is CASIKDREGGLYNEQFF.

V is TRBV7-2 and J is TRBJ1-5; D gene uncertain. The germline V and J ends were trimmed by 0 bases and 0 bases, with 6 bases remaining between them. There are 15 residues in the CDR3. Germline CDR1 reads SGHTA; CDR2 reads FQGNSA. The CDR3 bases are TGTGCCAGCAGCTTAGCCCGGTATAGCAATCAGCCCCAGCATTTT. Translation: CASSLARYSNQPQHF.

V and J are TRBV27 and TRBJ1-1, with no clear D. The germline V and J ends were trimmed by 1 base and 0 bases, with 9 bases remaining between them. Per germline, CDR1 MNHEY and CDR2 SMNVEV (reference sequence). The CDR3 runs 15 residues. CDR3 sequence reads: CASSLFGRMNTEAFF. Here the CDR3 DNA reads TGTGCCAGCAGTTTATTCGGCAGGATGAACACTGAAGCTTTCTTT.

The chain has TRBV6-6 and TRBJ2-4; D unresolved. V lost 3 bases and J 4 bases, leaving 7 bases between the germline ends. Germline V CDR1 and CDR2: MNHNY, SVGAGI (reference sequence). The CDR3 sequence is 13 residues long. The CDR3 sequence: CASSYSSKNIQYF. Written as DNA, the CDR3 is TGTGCCAGCAGTTATAGTTCAAAAAACATTCAGTACTTC.

This clone has only one observation. The rearrangement joins TRBV19 to TRBJ2-1, with D tentatively TRBD1 (5 bases). The CDR3 sequence is 15 residues long. Per the germline V gene, CDR1 is LNHDA and CDR2 is SQIVND (reference sequence). V dropped 3 bases and J dropped 2 bases, with 11 bases sitting between them. CDR3 sequence: CASSMAAGTYNEQFF. The CDR3 nucleotides read TGTGCCAGTAGTATGGCGGCAGGGACCTACAATGAGCAGTTCTTC.

CDR3 in amino acids: CASSLAGNYEQYF. As DNA, the CDR3 is TGTGCCAGCAGTTTAGCAGGGAACTACGAGCAGTACTTC. The chain couples TRBV27 to TRBJ2-7, with D possibly TRBD1 on 5 matching bases. Trimming stripped 2 bases from V and 3 bases from J, with 8 bases between. The CDR3 runs 13 residues. Germline-derived CDR1 and CDR2 are MNHEY and SMNVEV (reference sequence).

The chain recombines TRBV27 with TRBJ2-7; TRBD2 agrees at 8 bases. Germline CDR1 MNHEY, CDR2 SMNVEV (reference sequence). This CDR3 contains 16 residues. J was trimmed by 3 bases and V by 5 bases; bases with no gene match: 12. The CDR3 sequence: CASSDPREVGIYEQYF. The CDR3 nucleotides read TGTGCCAGCAGTGACCCGCGGGAGGTTGGGATCTACGAGCAGTACTTC.

The rearrangement joins TRBV5-5 to TRBJ1-1; possible D gene TRBD1, 6 bases. CDR1 and CDR2 from the germline V gene are SGHKS and YYEKEE (reference sequence). The V gene lost 2 bases and the J gene lost 6 bases, with 8 bases spanning the gap. The CDR3 is 12 residues long. The CDR3 coding sequence is TGTGCCAGCAGCTTTGACAGGCCTGAAGCTTTCTTT. Amino acids: CASSFDRPEAFF.

This clone has only one observation. This chain joins TRBV6-6 and TRBJ2-3; possible D gene TRBD1, 7 bases. Trimming shortened V by 6 bases and J by 3 bases, and 16 bases separated the two germline ends. Germline V lookup: CDR1 MNHNY, CDR2 SVGAGI (reference sequence). CDR3 size: 15 residues. DNA of the CDR3: TGTGCCAGCAGGCGAGACAGGGACTTAACAGATACGCAGTATTTT. Translated: CASRRDRDLTDTQYF.

The chain joins TRBV4-2 to TRBJ1-1, with TRBD1 matching over 8 bases. Germline trimming cut 2 bases from V and 4 bases from J; bases unmatched to any gene: 3. This CDR3 region has 14 residues. Germline loops: CDR1 LGHNA, CDR2 YNFKEQ. CDR3 DNA: TGTGCCAGCAGCCAATTAACAGGGGGCACTGAAGCTTTCTTT. It codes for CASSQLTGGTEAFF.

V and J are TRBV7-2 and TRBJ1-5; 8 nucleotides match TRBD1. CDR1 is SGHTA and CDR2 is FQGNSA in the germline V gene. Trimming at V came to 5 bases and at J to 3 bases, leaving 9 bases not matched to a gene. This CDR3 has 16 amino acids. The CDR3 nucleotides are TGTGCCAGCAGCGAAATAGGACAGGGCTACAATCAGCCCCAGCATTTT. Translation: CASSEIGQGYNQPQHF.

The J gene is TRBJ1-2, the V gene TRBV30, with 11 bases aligning to TRBD1. The trim removed 4 bases at V and 7 bases at J, leaving 14 bases unmatched. This CDR3 contains 16 residues. From germline, CDR1 is GTSNPN and CDR2 SVGIG (reference sequence). The DNA for the CDR3 is TGTGCCTGGATCCCTCCGGACAGGGGGCAAATCGCTGGCTACACCTTC. The encoded protein is CAWIPPDRGQIAGYTF.

This sequence joins TRBV2 and TRBJ2-5; D is unresolved. The germline V gene encodes CDR1 SNHLY and CDR2 FYNNEI. V lost 4 bases and J 2 bases, leaving 5 bases between the germline ends. The CDR3 is 12 residues long. In DNA, the CDR3 is TGTGCCAGCAGTGGGGCGCAAGAGACCCAGTACTTC. This codes for CASSGAQETQYF.

About this clone itself: The identical CDR3 is also encoded by other nucleotide sequences in the sample. The V gene is TRBV5-4, the J gene TRBJ2-2; D is perhaps TRBD2 (6 bases). There are 14 residues in the CDR3. Germline V lookup: CDR1 SGHNT, CDR2 YYREEE (reference sequence). V was clipped by 5 bases and J by 6 bases, with 14 bases between them. CDR3 sequence reads: CASSTGVAAGELFF. In DNA form, the CDR3 reads TGTGCCAGCAGTACGGGGGTAGCCGCCGGGGAGCTGTTTTTT.